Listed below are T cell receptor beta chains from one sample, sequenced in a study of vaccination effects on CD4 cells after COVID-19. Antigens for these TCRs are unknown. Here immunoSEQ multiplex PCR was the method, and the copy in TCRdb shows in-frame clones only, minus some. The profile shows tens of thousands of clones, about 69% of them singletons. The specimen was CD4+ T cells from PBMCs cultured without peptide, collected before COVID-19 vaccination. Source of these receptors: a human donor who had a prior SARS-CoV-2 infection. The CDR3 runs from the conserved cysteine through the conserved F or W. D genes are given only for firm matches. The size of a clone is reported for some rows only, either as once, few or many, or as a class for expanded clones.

cdr3_aa: CASSYSWQSYEQYF
cdr3_nt: TGTGCCAGCAGTTACTCTTGGCAGTCCTACGAGCAGTACTTC
j_call: TRBJ2-7
v_call: TRBV6-5
d_call: NA
clone_size: few

cdr3_aa: CASRGLAGVETQYF
cdr3_nt: TGTGCCAGCAGGGGACTAGCGGGAGTGGAGACCCAGTACTTC
j_call: TRBJ2-5
v_call: TRBV6-5
d_call: TRBD2
clone_size: NA

cdr3_aa: CASRTGTGGFNTEAFF
cdr3_nt: TGCGCCAGCAGAACCGGGACAGGGGGCTTTAACACTGAAGCTTTCTTT
j_call: TRBJ1-1
v_call: TRBV5-1
d_call: TRBD1
clone_size: few

cdr3_aa: CASSYGGVTEAFF
cdr3_nt: TGTGCCAGCAGTTATGGGGGGGTCACTGAAGCTTTCTTT
j_call: TRBJ1-1
v_call: TRBV6-5
d_call: NA
clone_size: NA

cdr3_aa: CASSTGLNNEQFF
cdr3_nt: TGTGCCAGCTCAACCGGACTCAACAATGAGCAGTTCTTC
j_call: TRBJ2-1
v_call: TRBV18
d_call: NA
clone_size: NA

cdr3_aa: CASSLVHGDGKLFF
cdr3_nt: TGTGCTAGCAGCTTAGTTCATGGAGACGGAAAACTGTTTTTT
j_call: TRBJ1-4
v_call: TRBV7-7
d_call: NA
clone_size: NA

cdr3_aa: CAIPGLAGGRVTDTQYF
cdr3_nt: TGCGCCATCCCGGGACTAGCGGGAGGGCGTGTCACAGATACGCAGTATTTT
j_call: TRBJ2-3
v_call: TRBV10-1
d_call: TRBD2
clone_size: NA

cdr3_aa: CAWSVGAGRNQPQHF
cdr3_nt: TGTGCCTGGAGTGTAGGAGCAGGCCGCAATCAGCCCCAGCATTTT
j_call: TRBJ1-5
v_call: TRBV30
d_call: NA
clone_size: NA

cdr3_aa: CASSVGPTSGGQDVTGELFF
cdr3_nt: TGTGCCAGCAGCGTAGGTCCGACCTCCGGGGGGCAGGATGTAACCGGGGAGCTGTTTTTT
j_call: TRBJ2-2
v_call: TRBV9
d_call: NA
clone_size: NA

cdr3_aa: CASSLGPGHTYEQYF
cdr3_nt: TGCGCCAGCAGCTTGGGGCCGGGTCATACGTACGAGCAGTACTTC
j_call: TRBJ2-7
v_call: TRBV5-1
d_call: NA
clone_size: NA

cdr3_aa: CASSDYEQYF
cdr3_nt: TGTGCCAGCAGTGATTACGAGCAGTACTTC
j_call: TRBJ2-7
v_call: TRBV2
d_call: NA
clone_size: once

cdr3_aa: CASRQDSRNQPQHF
cdr3_nt: TGTGCCAGTAGACAGGACAGTCGCAATCAGCCCCAGCATTTT
j_call: TRBJ1-5
v_call: TRBV19
d_call: NA
clone_size: few

cdr3_aa: CASSVAIGTSGTNEQFF
cdr3_nt: TGTGCCAGCAGCGTAGCGATAGGGACTAGCGGAACAAATGAGCAGTTCTTC
j_call: TRBJ2-1
v_call: TRBV9
d_call: TRBD2
clone_size: once

cdr3_aa: CASSSSGGYTGELFF
cdr3_nt: TGTGCCAGCAGTTCTTCCGGGGGCTACACCGGGGAGCTGTTTTTT
j_call: TRBJ2-2
v_call: TRBV6-1
d_call: NA
clone_size: NA

cdr3_aa: CASSRTGTNYGYTF
cdr3_nt: TGTGCCAGCAGTCGGACGGGAACTAACTATGGCTACACCTTC
j_call: TRBJ1-2
v_call: TRBV6-2/TRBV6-3
d_call: NA
clone_size: NA

cdr3_aa: CASSLAANTQYF
cdr3_nt: TGTGCCAGCAGTCTAGCGGCAAATACGCAGTATTTT
j_call: TRBJ2-3
v_call: TRBV5-4
d_call: TRBD2
clone_size: NA

cdr3_aa: CASSLGRDEQYF
cdr3_nt: TGCGCCAGCAGCTTGGGCAGGGACGAGCAGTACTTC
j_call: TRBJ2-7
v_call: TRBV5-1
d_call: NA
clone_size: NA

cdr3_aa: CASRVRVGTEAFF
cdr3_nt: TGCGCCAGCAGGGTCCGGGTGGGGACTGAAGCTTTCTTT
j_call: TRBJ1-1
v_call: TRBV5-1
d_call: NA
clone_size: few

cdr3_aa: CASSLGGPRGREYGYTF
cdr3_nt: TGTGCCAGCAGCTTGGGTGGTCCGCGGGGGAGAGAGTATGGCTACACCTTC
j_call: TRBJ1-2
v_call: TRBV5-4
d_call: NA
clone_size: NA

cdr3_aa: CASSRFGGLAGGYNEQFF
cdr3_nt: TGCGCCAGCAGCCGATTTGGGGGGCTAGCGGGGGGCTACAATGAGCAGTTCTTC
j_call: TRBJ2-1
v_call: TRBV4-3
d_call: TRBD2
clone_size: NA

cdr3_aa: CASSLQSGGAQPQHF
cdr3_nt: TGTGCCAGCAGCTTACAGTCAGGGGGCGCTCAGCCCCAGCATTTT
j_call: TRBJ1-5
v_call: TRBV7-2
d_call: TRBD1
clone_size: NA

cdr3_aa: CASSPRRGTEAFF
cdr3_nt: TGTGCCAGCAGCCCTCGCCGGGGGACTGAAGCTTTCTTT
j_call: TRBJ1-1
v_call: TRBV3-1/TRBV3-2
d_call: NA
clone_size: NA

cdr3_aa: CASSYAVGKSNYGYTF
cdr3_nt: TGTGCCAGCAGTTACGCGGTAGGGAAATCCAACTATGGCTACACCTTC
j_call: TRBJ1-2
v_call: TRBV6-5
d_call: NA
clone_size: NA

cdr3_aa: CASSEAGADYGYTF
cdr3_nt: TGTGCCAGCAGTGAGGCTGGGGCGGACTATGGCTACACCTTC
j_call: TRBJ1-2
v_call: TRBV25-1
d_call: NA
clone_size: NA

cdr3_aa: CASSSLPTSWETQYF
cdr3_nt: TGCGCCAGCAGCTCACTCCCGACTAGCTGGGAGACCCAGTACTTC
j_call: TRBJ2-5
v_call: TRBV5-1
d_call: TRBD2
clone_size: NA

cdr3_aa: CASSRGVDEQYF
cdr3_nt: TGTGCCAGCTCTCGGGGAGTGGACGAGCAGTACTTC
j_call: TRBJ2-7
v_call: TRBV5-4
d_call: NA
clone_size: medium-sized

cdr3_aa: CASSEALRTENTGELFF
cdr3_nt: TGTGCCAGCAGTGAAGCGCTTAGGACAGAGAACACCGGGGAGCTGTTTTTT
j_call: TRBJ2-2
v_call: TRBV2
d_call: NA
clone_size: NA

cdr3_aa: CSVESGGETQYF
cdr3_nt: TGCAGCGTTGAATCGGGTGGGGAGACCCAGTACTTC
j_call: TRBJ2-5
v_call: TRBV29-1
d_call: NA
clone_size: NA

cdr3_aa: CASKGRASYNSPLHF
cdr3_nt: TGTGCCAGCAAGGGGAGGGCCTCCTATAATTCACCCCTCCACTTT
j_call: TRBJ1-6
v_call: TRBV2
d_call: NA
clone_size: NA

cdr3_aa: CASSLRSSSNNEQFF
cdr3_nt: TGTGCCAGCAGCTTAAGGTCTAGCAGCAACAATGAGCAGTTCTTC
j_call: TRBJ2-1
v_call: TRBV11-3
d_call: NA
clone_size: once

cdr3_aa: CASRPRDLADTQYF
cdr3_nt: TGTGCCAGCAGGCCCAGGGACCTCGCAGATACGCAGTATTTT
j_call: TRBJ2-3
v_call: TRBV6-5
d_call: NA
clone_size: NA

cdr3_aa: CASSLGWTGGYEQYF
cdr3_nt: TGTGCCAGCAGCTTAGGTTGGACAGGGGGTTACGAGCAGTACTTC
j_call: TRBJ2-7
v_call: TRBV7-8
d_call: TRBD1
clone_size: NA

cdr3_aa: CASSGTVGEKLFF
cdr3_nt: TGTGCCAGCAGCGGCACGGTGGGAGAAAAACTGTTTTTT
j_call: TRBJ1-4
v_call: TRBV7-8
d_call: NA
clone_size: NA

cdr3_aa: CASSFPSAGADTQYF
cdr3_nt: TGTGCCAGCAGTTTTCCCTCGGCGGGAGCAGATACGCAGTATTTT
j_call: TRBJ2-3
v_call: TRBV7-2
d_call: TRBD2
clone_size: NA

cdr3_aa: CASTLGPPYYGYTF
cdr3_nt: TGTGCCAGCACCCTAGGCCCCCCGTACTATGGCTACACCTTC
j_call: TRBJ1-2
v_call: TRBV12-1
d_call: NA
clone_size: NA

cdr3_aa: CASSPPGSANIQYF
cdr3_nt: TGTGCCAGCTCACCTCCCGGGTCGGCTAACATTCAGTACTTC
j_call: TRBJ2-4
v_call: TRBV18
d_call: NA
clone_size: NA

cdr3_aa: CASSLSGGELFF
cdr3_nt: TGTGCCAGCAGTTTATCCGGCGGGGAGCTGTTTTTT
j_call: TRBJ2-2
v_call: TRBV28
d_call: NA
clone_size: NA

cdr3_aa: CASSPFSGAYGYTF
cdr3_nt: TGTGCCAGCAGCCCGTTTTCCGGGGCCTATGGCTACACCTTC
j_call: TRBJ1-2
v_call: TRBV7-6
d_call: NA
clone_size: NA

cdr3_aa: CAWKRHTGTVNTEAFF
cdr3_nt: TGTGCCTGGAAAAGACACACCGGGACGGTGAACACTGAAGCTTTCTTT
j_call: TRBJ1-1
v_call: TRBV30
d_call: NA
clone_size: NA

cdr3_aa: CASNPQREYEQYF
cdr3_nt: TGTGCCAGCAATCCCCAACGAGAGTACGAGCAGTACTTC
j_call: TRBJ2-7
v_call: TRBV2
d_call: NA
clone_size: NA

cdr3_aa: CASSLTSGFSDTQYF
cdr3_nt: TGCGCCAGCAGCTTGACTAGCGGGTTTTCGGATACGCAGTATTTT
j_call: TRBJ2-3
v_call: TRBV5-1
d_call: TRBD2
clone_size: NA

cdr3_aa: CASSLQVAGGDTQYF
cdr3_nt: TGTGCCAGCAGCCTACAAGTAGCGGGAGGGGATACGCAGTATTTT
j_call: TRBJ2-3
v_call: TRBV7-2
d_call: TRBD2
clone_size: few